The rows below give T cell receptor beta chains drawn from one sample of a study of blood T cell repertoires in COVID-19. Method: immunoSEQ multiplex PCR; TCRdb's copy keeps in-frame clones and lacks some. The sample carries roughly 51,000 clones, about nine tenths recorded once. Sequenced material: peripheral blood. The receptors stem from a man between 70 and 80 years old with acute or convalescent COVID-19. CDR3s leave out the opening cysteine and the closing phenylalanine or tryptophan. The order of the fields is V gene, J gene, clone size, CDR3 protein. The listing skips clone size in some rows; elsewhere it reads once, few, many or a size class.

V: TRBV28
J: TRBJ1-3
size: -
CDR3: ASSLVGTRGSGNTIY

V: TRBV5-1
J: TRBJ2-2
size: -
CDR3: ASSQDRVSTGELF

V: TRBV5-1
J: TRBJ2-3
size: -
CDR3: ASSLVAGGPGSQDTQY

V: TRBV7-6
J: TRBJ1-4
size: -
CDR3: ASSPGQRNEKLF

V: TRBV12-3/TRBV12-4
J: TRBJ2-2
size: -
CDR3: ANGEFNTGELF

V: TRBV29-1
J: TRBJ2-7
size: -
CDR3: SVIADRQYEQY

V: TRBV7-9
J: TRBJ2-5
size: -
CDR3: ASSFGGSGGNQETQY

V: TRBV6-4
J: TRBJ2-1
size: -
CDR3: ASSDSKRGAYNEQF

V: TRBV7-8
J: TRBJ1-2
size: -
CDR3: ASSLAAGRDGYT

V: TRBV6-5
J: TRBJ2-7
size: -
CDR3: ASSYAPLSPRGEQY

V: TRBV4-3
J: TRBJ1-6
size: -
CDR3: ASSQNRGTNSPLH

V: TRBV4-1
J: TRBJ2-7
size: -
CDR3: ASSGALGYEQY

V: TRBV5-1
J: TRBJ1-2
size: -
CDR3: ASSLTLRLGGYGYT

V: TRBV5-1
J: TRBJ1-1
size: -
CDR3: ASSLGQGSHTEAF

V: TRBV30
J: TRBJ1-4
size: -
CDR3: AFNTGATNEKLF

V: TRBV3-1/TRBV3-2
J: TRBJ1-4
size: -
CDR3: ASSQDRTGREKLF

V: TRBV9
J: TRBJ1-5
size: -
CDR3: ASSNRGDQPQH

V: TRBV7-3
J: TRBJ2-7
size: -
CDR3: ASSFGKSEQY

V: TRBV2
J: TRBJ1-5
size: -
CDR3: ASSEEGYNQPQH

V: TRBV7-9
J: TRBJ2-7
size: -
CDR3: ASSSRSGEQY

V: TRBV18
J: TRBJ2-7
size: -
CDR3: ASSRDRGTYEQY

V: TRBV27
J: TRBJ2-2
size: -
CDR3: ASSLSGELF

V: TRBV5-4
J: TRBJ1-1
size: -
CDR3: ASSSGARLNTEAF

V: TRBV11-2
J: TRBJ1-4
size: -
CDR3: ASSLRSHEKLF

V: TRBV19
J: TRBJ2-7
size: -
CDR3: ASSVRTAGHYEQY

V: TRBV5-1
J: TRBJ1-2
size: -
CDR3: ASSPGTGRNGYT

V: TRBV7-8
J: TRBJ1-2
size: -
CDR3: ASSPGGGAVGYGYT

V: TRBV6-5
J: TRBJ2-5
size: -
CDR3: ASSYGTGTRKETQY

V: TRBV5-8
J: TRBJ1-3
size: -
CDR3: ASVRRNSGNTIY

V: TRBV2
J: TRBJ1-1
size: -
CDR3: ASSPGVGGAVKAF

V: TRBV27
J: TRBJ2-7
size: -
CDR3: ASSLRGGGGYEQY

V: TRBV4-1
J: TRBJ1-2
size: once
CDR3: ASSRPGQGDGYT

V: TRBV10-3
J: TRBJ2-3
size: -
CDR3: AISEENPTDTQY

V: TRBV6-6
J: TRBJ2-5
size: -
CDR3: ASRGGRETQY

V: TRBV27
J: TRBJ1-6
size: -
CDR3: ASSLESSYNSPLH

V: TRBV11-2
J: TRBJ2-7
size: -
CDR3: ASRATVSYEQY

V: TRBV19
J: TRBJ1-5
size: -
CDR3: ASSMSNQPQH

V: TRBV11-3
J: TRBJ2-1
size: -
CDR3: ASSLFNGGGQENEQF

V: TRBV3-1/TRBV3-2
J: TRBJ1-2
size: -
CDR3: ASRHERANYGYT

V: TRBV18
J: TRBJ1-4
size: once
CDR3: ASSLKQDPNEKLF

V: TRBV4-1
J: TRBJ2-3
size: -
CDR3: ASSQDIGQGRTDTQY

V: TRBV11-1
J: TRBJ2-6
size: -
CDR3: ASSAGQGAGANVLT

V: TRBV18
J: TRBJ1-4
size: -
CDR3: ASSRAGDEKLF

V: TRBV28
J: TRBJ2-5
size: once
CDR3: ASSFPNQETQY

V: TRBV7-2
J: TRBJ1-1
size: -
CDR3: ASSLQKYLPAF

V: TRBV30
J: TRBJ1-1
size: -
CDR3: AWSVPVSPRGLTEAF

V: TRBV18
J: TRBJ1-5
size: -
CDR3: ASSRRSSNQPQH

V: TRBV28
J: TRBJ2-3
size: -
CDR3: ASSLATGGARDTQY

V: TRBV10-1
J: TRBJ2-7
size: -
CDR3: ASSDLAGPGEQY

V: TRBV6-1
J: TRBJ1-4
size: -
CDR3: ASSESAGIRSNEKLF

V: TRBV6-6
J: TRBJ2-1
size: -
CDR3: ASRYTGSSYNEQF